Listed below are T cell receptor beta chains from one sample, sequenced in a study of blood T cell repertoires in COVID-19. Sequenced by immunoSEQ multiplex PCR; TCRdb stores in-frame clones only, minus some. The sample consists of about 96,000 clones, approximately 88% of them appearing once. Input material: peripheral blood. The receptors derive from a woman aged 55-69 years with acute or convalescent COVID-19. The CDR3 runs from the conserved cysteine through the conserved F or W. Fields, in order: V gene, clone size, J gene, D gene, CDR3 DNA, CDR3 protein. D genes are given only for firm matches. Part of the rows lack a size; the others show once, few, many or a class for expanded clones.

V: TRBV20-1
size: NA
J: TRBJ2-1
D: NA
DNA: TGCAGTGCTCGCTATTACAATGAGCAGTTCTTC
CDR3: CSARYYNEQFF

V: TRBV13
size: NA
J: TRBJ1-1
D: NA
DNA: TGTGCCAGCAGCTTAGGCCCCCGGGGTAGTGAAGCTTTCTTT
CDR3: CASSLGPRGSEAFF

V: TRBV5-8
size: NA
J: TRBJ1-3
D: NA
DNA: TGTGCCAGCAGCTTTGCGGCTTCCTCTGGAAACACCATATATTTT
CDR3: CASSFAASSGNTIYF

V: TRBV7-9
size: NA
J: TRBJ2-3
D: TRBD2
DNA: TGTGCCAGCAGTCCTAGCGGGGGGGTAAGAGATACGCAGTATTTT
CDR3: CASSPSGGVRDTQYF

V: TRBV28
size: NA
J: TRBJ1-2
D: NA
DNA: TGTGCCAGCAGTTTACAGGGATATGGCTACACCTTC
CDR3: CASSLQGYGYTF

V: TRBV10-3
size: NA
J: TRBJ1-1
D: NA
DNA: TGTGCCATCAAAGGAGGGAACACTGAAGCTTTCTTT
CDR3: CAIKGGNTEAFF

V: TRBV11-3
size: NA
J: TRBJ2-1
D: TRBD1
DNA: TGTGCCAGCTCACGGACAGGATCTAATGAGCAGTTCTTC
CDR3: CASSRTGSNEQFF

V: TRBV6-1
size: NA
J: TRBJ2-7
D: TRBD2
DNA: TGTGCCAGCAGTGTTACCGGGACTAGCGGGGGGGCCTCCGAGCAGTACTTC
CDR3: CASSVTGTSGGASEQYF

V: TRBV2
size: NA
J: TRBJ1-2
D: NA
DNA: TGTGCCAGCAGTGAGTGGGACTCAGCGGGCTACACCTTC
CDR3: CASSEWDSAGYTF

V: TRBV24-1
size: NA
J: TRBJ1-2
D: TRBD1
DNA: TGTGCCACCAGTGATACGCCGGACAGGGGATATGGCTACACCTTC
CDR3: CATSDTPDRGYGYTF

V: TRBV12-3/TRBV12-4
size: NA
J: TRBJ2-1
D: NA
DNA: TGTGCCAGCAGGAGAGAGTCCTACAATGAGCAGTTCTTC
CDR3: CASRRESYNEQFF

V: TRBV2
size: NA
J: TRBJ1-1
D: TRBD1
DNA: TGTGCCAGCGCGGGACAGTGGCTAACTGAAGCTTTCTTT
CDR3: CASAGQWLTEAFF

V: TRBV5-5
size: NA
J: TRBJ1-2
D: NA
DNA: TGTGCCAGCAGCGGCAACAGAGACCCTCCTTATGGCTACACCTTC
CDR3: CASSGNRDPPYGYTF

V: TRBV5-1
size: NA
J: TRBJ1-1
D: NA
DNA: TGCGCCAGCAGCCGTTCTCAGGGTGTGGGCACTGAAGCTTTCTTT
CDR3: CASSRSQGVGTEAFF

V: TRBV5-1
size: NA
J: TRBJ1-3
D: NA
DNA: TGCGCCAGCAGCTTGATACAGGGCCCTGGAAACACCATATATTTT
CDR3: CASSLIQGPGNTIYF

V: TRBV29-1
size: NA
J: TRBJ2-3
D: NA
DNA: TGCAGCGGGAACAGGGGCACAGATACGCAGTATTTT
CDR3: CSGNRGTDTQYF

V: TRBV5-4
size: once
J: TRBJ1-6
D: NA
DNA: TGTGCCAGCAGCTTCAAGACAGGAAATTCACCCCTCCACTTT
CDR3: CASSFKTGNSPLHF

V: TRBV6-5
size: NA
J: TRBJ1-1
D: TRBD1
DNA: TGTGCCAGCAGTTACGCTACAGGGGTCACTGAAGCTTTCTTT
CDR3: CASSYATGVTEAFF

V: TRBV19
size: NA
J: TRBJ1-1
D: NA
DNA: TGTGCCAGTAGTATAGGGGGGGGTGGGAACACTGAAGCTTTCTTT
CDR3: CASSIGGGGNTEAFF

V: TRBV19
size: few
J: TRBJ1-6
D: NA
DNA: TGTGCCAGTAGTATACCGGACAGTTATAATTCACCCCTCCACTTT
CDR3: CASSIPDSYNSPLHF

V: TRBV6-2/TRBV6-3
size: NA
J: TRBJ1-5
D: TRBD1
DNA: TGTGCCAGCAGTACTACCGGGACAGGGGTGAGGTCGAGCAATCAGCCCCAGCATTTT
CDR3: CASSTTGTGVRSSNQPQHF

V: TRBV6-5
size: NA
J: TRBJ1-6
D: NA
DNA: TGTGCCAGCAGTTACATGGAGAAGAATTCACCCCTCCACTTT
CDR3: CASSYMEKNSPLHF